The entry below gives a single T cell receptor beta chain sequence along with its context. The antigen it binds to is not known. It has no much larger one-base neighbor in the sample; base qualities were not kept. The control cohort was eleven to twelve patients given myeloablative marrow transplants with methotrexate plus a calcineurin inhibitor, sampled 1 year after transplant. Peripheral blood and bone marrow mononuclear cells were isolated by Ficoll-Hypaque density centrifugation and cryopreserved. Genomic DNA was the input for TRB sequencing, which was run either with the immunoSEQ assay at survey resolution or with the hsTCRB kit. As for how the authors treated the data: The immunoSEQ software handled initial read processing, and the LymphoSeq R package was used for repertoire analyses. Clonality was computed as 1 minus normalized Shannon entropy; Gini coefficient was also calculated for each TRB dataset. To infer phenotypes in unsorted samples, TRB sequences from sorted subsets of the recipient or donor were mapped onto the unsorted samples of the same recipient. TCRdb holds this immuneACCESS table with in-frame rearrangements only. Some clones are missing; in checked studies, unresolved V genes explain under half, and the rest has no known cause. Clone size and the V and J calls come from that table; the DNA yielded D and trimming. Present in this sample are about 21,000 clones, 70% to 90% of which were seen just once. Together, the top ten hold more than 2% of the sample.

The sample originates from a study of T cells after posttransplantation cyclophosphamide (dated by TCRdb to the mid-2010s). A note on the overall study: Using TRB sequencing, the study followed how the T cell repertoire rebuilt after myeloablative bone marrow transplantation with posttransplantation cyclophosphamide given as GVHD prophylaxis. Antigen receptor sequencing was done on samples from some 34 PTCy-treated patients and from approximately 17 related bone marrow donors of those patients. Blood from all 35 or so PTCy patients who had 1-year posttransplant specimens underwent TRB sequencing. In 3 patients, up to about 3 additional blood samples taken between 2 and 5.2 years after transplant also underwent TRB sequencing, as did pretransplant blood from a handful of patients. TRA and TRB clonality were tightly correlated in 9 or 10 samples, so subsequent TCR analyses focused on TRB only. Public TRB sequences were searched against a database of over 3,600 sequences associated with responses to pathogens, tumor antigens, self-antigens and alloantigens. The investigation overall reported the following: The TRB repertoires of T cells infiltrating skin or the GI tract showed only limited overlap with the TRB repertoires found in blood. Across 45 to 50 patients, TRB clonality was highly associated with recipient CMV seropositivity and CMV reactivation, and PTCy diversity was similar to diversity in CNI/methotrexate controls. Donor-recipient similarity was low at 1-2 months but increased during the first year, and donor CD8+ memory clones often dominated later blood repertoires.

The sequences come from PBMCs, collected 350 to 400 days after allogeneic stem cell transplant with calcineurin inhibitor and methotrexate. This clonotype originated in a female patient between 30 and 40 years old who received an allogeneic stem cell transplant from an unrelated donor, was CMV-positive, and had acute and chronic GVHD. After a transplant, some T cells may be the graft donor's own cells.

The base sequence is TGCGCCAGCAGCCAAGCCCGGGACAGGGGATTAGGGGAGCAGTACTTC. Its protein product is CASSQARDRGLGEQYF. Rearrangement joined TRBV4-1 to TRBJ2-5; the junction holds 10 bases that match TRBD1. In the germline V gene, CDR1 corresponds to MGHRA and CDR2 to YSYEKL. The CDR3 starts with the cysteine, ends with the phenylalanine, and has 16 residues. Only the CDR3 DNA stays, 48 bases, in frame from base 1. Here V drops 1 base and J drops 11 bases, and the junction holds 13 bases not matched to any gene.